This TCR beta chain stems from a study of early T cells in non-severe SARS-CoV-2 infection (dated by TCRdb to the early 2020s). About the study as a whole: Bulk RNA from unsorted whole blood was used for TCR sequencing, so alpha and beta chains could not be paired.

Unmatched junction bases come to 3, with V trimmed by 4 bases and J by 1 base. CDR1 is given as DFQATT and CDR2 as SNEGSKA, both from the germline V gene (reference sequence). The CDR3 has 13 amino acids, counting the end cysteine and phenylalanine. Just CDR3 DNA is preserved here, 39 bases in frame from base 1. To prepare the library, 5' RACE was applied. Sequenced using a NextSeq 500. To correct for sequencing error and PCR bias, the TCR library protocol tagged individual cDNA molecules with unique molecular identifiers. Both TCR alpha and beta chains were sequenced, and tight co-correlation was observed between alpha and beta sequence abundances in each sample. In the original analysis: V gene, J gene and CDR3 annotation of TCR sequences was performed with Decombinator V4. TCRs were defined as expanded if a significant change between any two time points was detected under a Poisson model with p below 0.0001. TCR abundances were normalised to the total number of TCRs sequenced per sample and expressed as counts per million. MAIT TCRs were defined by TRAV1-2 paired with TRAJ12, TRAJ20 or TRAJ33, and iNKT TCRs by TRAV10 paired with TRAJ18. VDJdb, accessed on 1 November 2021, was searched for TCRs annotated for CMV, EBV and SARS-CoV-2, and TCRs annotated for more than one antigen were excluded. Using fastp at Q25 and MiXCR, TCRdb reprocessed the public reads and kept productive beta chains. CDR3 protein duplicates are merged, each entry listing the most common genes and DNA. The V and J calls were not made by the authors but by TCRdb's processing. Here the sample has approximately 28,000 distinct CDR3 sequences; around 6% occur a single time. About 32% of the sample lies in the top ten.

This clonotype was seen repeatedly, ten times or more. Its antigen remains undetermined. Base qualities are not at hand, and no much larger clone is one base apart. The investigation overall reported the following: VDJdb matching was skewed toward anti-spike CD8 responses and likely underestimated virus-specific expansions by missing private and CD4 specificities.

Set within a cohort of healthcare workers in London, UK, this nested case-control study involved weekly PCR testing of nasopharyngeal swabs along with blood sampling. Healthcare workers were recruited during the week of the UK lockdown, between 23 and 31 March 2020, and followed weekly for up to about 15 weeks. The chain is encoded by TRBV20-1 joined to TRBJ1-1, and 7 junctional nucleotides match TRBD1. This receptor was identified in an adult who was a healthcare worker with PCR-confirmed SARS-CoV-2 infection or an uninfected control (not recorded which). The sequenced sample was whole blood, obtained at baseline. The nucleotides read TGCAGTGCTATGACAGGGCCGAACACTGAAGCTTTCTTT. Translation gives CSAMTGPNTEAFF.